The next 25 T cell receptor beta chains were all read from a single sample in a study of OX40 agonist ivuxolimab in advanced cancers. The data were produced by immunoSEQ multiplex PCR, yet TCRdb's version contains in-frame clones alone and is incomplete. The repertoire has 55,000 to 70,000 clones, 84% of them found once; the top ten carry under 6%. Specimen: CD4+ or CD8+ T cells sorted from blood, collected in a trial of the OX40 agonist ivuxolimab. The receptors shown here come from an adult with an advanced solid tumor such as melanoma, head and neck, liver or kidney cancer.

The genes are TRBV28 and TRBJ2-1; TRBD1 matches at 8 bases. J lost 4 bases, V lost 6 bases, and 8 bases had no gene match. Germline V gives CDR1 MDHEN, CDR2 SYDVKM. The CDR3 sequence is 15 residues long. This chain's CDR3 is CASRIRQGAYNEQFF. Written as DNA, the CDR3 is TGTGCCAGCAGAATCCGCCAGGGGGCATACAATGAGCAGTTCTTC.

As for this clone: One junction end does not reproduce the germline sequence, and a read error may be involved. V and J are TRBV7-7 and TRBJ2-2, with 7 bases fitting TRBD2. In germline, CDR1 is SSHAT, CDR2 FNYEAQ (reference sequence). This CDR3 has 15 residues. CDR3 sequence (DNA): TGTGCTAGCAGCACGGGGGGAGGGGACACCGGGGAGCTGTTTTTT. It specifies CASSTGGGDTGELFF.

This clone was seen a single time. This chain joins TRBV14 and TRBJ2-5, with D unclear. The J call is uncertain, as TRBJ2-7 better fits the DNA end. CDR3 length: 15 amino acids. CDR1 is SGHDN and CDR2 is FVKESK in the germline V gene. As DNA, the CDR3 is TGTGCCAGCAGCCAAGTGGGCGGCAGGCGTTACGAGCAGTACTTC. Its translation: CASSQVGGRRYEQYF.

The chain carries TRBV10-3 and TRBJ1-3; D unclear. V dropped 8 bases and J dropped 8 bases, with 10 bases sitting between them. The CDR3 has 11 residues. CDR1 is ENHRY and CDR2 is SYGVKD in the germline V gene. The CDR3 sequence: CAIGQVDTIYF. CDR3 DNA sequence: TGTGCCATCGGCCAAGTGGACACCATATATTTT.

V gene TRBV6-1 combines with J gene TRBJ1-3, with D unresolved. CDR1 is MNHNS, CDR2 SASEGT, per germline. The CDR3 runs to 15 residues. Trimming stripped 1 base from V and 0 bases from J, with 7 bases between. DNA of the CDR3: TGTGCCAGCAGTGAAGGAACTTTCTCTGGAAACACCATATATTTT. It codes for CASSEGTFSGNTIYF.

V usage is TRBV4-1 and J usage is TRBJ1-3, with D possibly matching TRBD1 (5 bases). The CDR3 loop spans 17 amino acids. The germline V and J ends were trimmed by 2 bases and 1 base, with 15 bases remaining between them. Per germline, CDR1 MGHRA and CDR2 YSYEKL. The CDR3 here is CASSQPGHLASGNTIYF. The CDR3, as DNA: TGCGCCAGCAGCCAACCCGGACACCTTGCTTCTGGAAACACCATATATTTT.

This chain joins TRBV28 and TRBJ2-4; weak D call: TRBD1 (6 bases). The germline gives CDR1 MDHEN, CDR2 SYDVKM. The CDR3 sequence is 14 residues long. Trimming took 7 bases from V and 3 from J, leaving 13 bases between them. CDR3 DNA: TGTGCCAGCACACCCGGGACAAACAAAAACATTCAGTACTTC. It encodes CASTPGTNKNIQYF.

The rearrangement uses TRBV18 and TRBJ2-3; D gene unclear. This CDR3 is built from 13 residues. Trimming took 5 bases from V and 6 from J, leaving 12 bases between them. Germline V gene data show CDR1 as KGHSH and CDR2 as LQKENI. CDR3 sequence (DNA): TGTGCCAGCTCAGGCACTGCCGCGGATACGCAGTATTTT. Protein: CASSGTAADTQYF.

In its sample, this clone was seen a few times. V usage is TRBV29-1 and J usage is TRBJ2-2, with TRBD1 as a possible D gene (6 bases). The CDR3 extends over 18 amino acids. The ends were cut back, 5 bases at V and 3 bases at J, with 25 bases in the middle. Germline CDR1 reads SQVTM; CDR2 reads ANQGSEA. The CDR3 loop is CSVPGGSGLYADTGELFF. CDR3 DNA: TGCAGCGTTCCTGGGGGCTCGGGCTTATATGCGGACACCGGGGAGCTGTTTTTT.

The V gene is TRBV5-1, the J gene TRBJ2-3; no clear D. V was clipped by 0 bases and J by 0 bases, with 8 bases between them. CDR3 size: 15 residues. The germline gives CDR1 SGHRS, CDR2 YFSETQ. The CDR3 DNA follows: TGCGCCAGCAGCTTGGTAGGAGATAGCACAGATACGCAGTATTTT. Protein product: CASSLVGDSTDTQYF. The full variable domain, rest sourced from reference TRBV5-1 and TRBJ2-3, is KAGVTQTPRYLIKTRGQQVTLSCSPISGHRSVSWYQQTPGQGLQFLFEYFSETQRNKGNFPGRFSGRQFSNSRSEMNVSTLELGDSALYLCASSLVGDSTDTQYFGPGTRLTVL.

The V and J genes are TRBV19 and TRBJ2-5; the D gene could be TRBD1 or TRBD2 (5 bases each). CDR1 and CDR2 (germline): LNHDA, SQIVND (reference sequence). The CDR3 spans 15 residues. V was clipped by 0 bases and J by 5 bases, with 13 bases between them. The CDR3 here is CASSIDTYWGETQYF. For the CDR3, the DNA is TGTGCCAGTAGTATAGATACGTACTGGGGGGAGACCCAGTACTTC.

The rearrangement joins TRBV6-5 to TRBJ2-1; D might be TRBD2 (5 bases). Per the germline V gene, CDR1 is MNHEY and CDR2 is SVGAGI. The germline V and J ends were trimmed by 0 bases and 11 bases, with 8 bases remaining between them. The CDR3 extends over 12 amino acids. This CDR3 reads CASSYSEGKQFF. The DNA of the CDR3 is TGTGCCAGCAGTTACTCAGAGGGCAAGCAGTTCTTC.

This rearrangement joins TRBV30 to TRBJ2-7; no reliable D call. Looked up from germline, CDR1 is GTSNPN and CDR2 is SVGIG (reference sequence). CDR3 length: 12 amino acids. The germline V and J ends were trimmed by 1 base and 0 bases, with 4 bases remaining between them. Here the CDR3 DNA reads TGTGCCTGGAGTGGCGGCTCCTACGAGCAGTACTTC. Encoded protein: CAWSGGSYEQYF.

The sample holds a few counts of this clone. V is TRBV6-5 and J is TRBJ1-4; D not resolved. The CDR3 is 14 amino acids. V was trimmed by 6 bases and J by 0 bases, leaving 8 bases between them. Germline V gene data show CDR1 as MNHEY and CDR2 as SVGAGI. In DNA, the CDR3 is TGTGCCAGCAGGCGACTAGCAACTAATGAAAAACTGTTTTTT. It is translated as CASRRLATNEKLFF.

The V gene is TRBV2, the J gene TRBJ1-1; D gene uncertain. The CDR3 extends over 13 amino acids. Germline V gene lookup returns CDR1 SNHLY and CDR2 FYNNEI. Trimming pared 6 bases from V and 3 bases from J, leaving 11 bases between. The CDR3 region has the DNA TGTGCCAGCAGGACCCCGAAAGACACTGAAGCTTTCTTT. It specifies CASRTPKDTEAFF. Based on the CDR3 plus reference TRBV2 and TRBJ1-1, the full variable domain is EPEVTQTPSHQVTQMGQEVILRCVPISNHLYFYWYRQILGQKVEFLVSFYNNEISEKSEIFDDQFSVERPDGSNFTLKIRSTKLEDSAMYFCASRTPKDTEAFFGQGTRLTVV.

This chain links TRBV6-1 with TRBJ1-5, with D possibly TRBD1 on 6 matching bases. V lost 2 bases and J 6 bases, leaving 11 bases between the germline ends. Germline CDR1 is MNHNS and CDR2 is SASEGT. The CDR3 totals 14 residues. CDR3 protein: CASSEWGAGQPQHF. The CDR3 DNA is TGTGCCAGCAGTGAATGGGGGGCAGGTCAGCCCCAGCATTTT.

In the case of this clone: Other DNA sequences of this sample code for an identical CDR3. V usage is TRBV19 and J usage is TRBJ1-1, with a weak D call TRBD1 (5 bases). The CDR3 is 14 amino acids. Germline values: CDR1 LNHDA, CDR2 SQIVND (reference sequence). V shed 10 bases and J shed 0 bases, with 15 bases lying between them. This chain's CDR3 is CATSLQGLNTEAFF. In nucleotides, the CDR3 is TGTGCCACCTCCCTCCAGGGACTGAACACTGAAGCTTTCTTT.

J is TRBJ2-7 and V is TRBV6-6; the D is unclear. CDR3 length: 14 residues. Trimming removed 7 bases at V and 3 bases at J, with 16 bases between. CDR1 MNHNY and CDR2 SVGAGI come from the germline V gene (reference sequence). The CDR3: CASNRPESGYEQYF. In nucleotides, the CDR3 is TGTGCCAGCAACCGCCCCGAAAGTGGCTACGAGCAGTACTTC.

This clone was picked up one time. The J gene is TRBJ2-5, the V gene TRBV7-2; 7 nucleotides agree with TRBD2. The CDR3 has 15 amino acids. Germline V lookup: CDR1 SGHTA, CDR2 FQGNSA. Trimming cost V 0 bases and J 9 bases; bases outside gene matches: 10. In nucleotides, the CDR3 is TGTGCCAGCAGCTTAGCGTCTGTGACTAGCCGGTCCCAGTACTTC. Encoded protein: CASSLASVTSRSQYF.

This clone was seen a few times. This chain uses TRBV27 with TRBJ2-3; 9 bases align to TRBD2. The trim removed 8 bases at V and 2 bases at J, leaving 8 bases unmatched. Per the germline V gene, CDR1 is MNHEY and CDR2 is SMNVEV (reference sequence). This CDR3 is built from 15 residues. The CDR3 nucleotides read TGTGCCAGCTCATTGAGCGGGGGGAACACAGATACGCAGTATTTT. Encoded protein: CASSLSGGNTDTQYF.

The chain is built from TRBV6-1 and TRBJ1-2; unclear D gene. Germline CDR1 MNHNS, CDR2 SASEGT. Trimming took 7 bases from V and 3 from J, leaving 15 bases between them. This CDR3 contains 14 residues. In DNA form, the CDR3 reads TGTGCCAGCAACATGGCTCAAGGCGACTATGGCTACACCTTC. This codes for CASNMAQGDYGYTF.

The rearrangement joins TRBV28 to TRBJ2-6; 10 nucleotides line up with TRBD1. J lost 1 base, V lost 5 bases, and 11 bases had no gene match. Germline-derived CDR1 and CDR2 are MDHEN and SYDVKM. The CDR3 spans 19 residues. Here the CDR3 reads CASSGSGTGVGSGANVLTF. The CDR3 region has the DNA TGTGCCAGCAGTGGATCCGGGACAGGGGTTGGGTCTGGGGCCAACGTCCTGACTTTC.

The chain employs TRBV6-6 and TRBJ1-4, with 8 bases fitting TRBD1. Germline CDR1 reads MNHNY; CDR2 reads SVGAGI (reference sequence). CDR3 length: 15 amino acids. The V gene end was trimmed by 0 bases and the J gene end by 8 bases; junction bases not matched to a gene: 5. The CDR3 bases are TGTGCCAGCAGTTACTCCAGGACAGGGCCCGAAAAACTGTTTTTT. Translating gives CASSYSRTGPEKLFF.

This sequence joins TRBV2 and TRBJ2-7, with 8 bases aligning to TRBD1. Germline CDR1 reads SNHLY; CDR2 reads FYNNEI. The CDR3 contains 14 residues. The V gene end was trimmed by 6 bases and the J gene end by 2 bases; junction bases not matched to a gene: 6. The CDR3 sequence is CASSDGTGTYEQYF. In DNA, the CDR3 is TGTGCCAGCAGCGACGGGACAGGAACCTACGAGCAGTACTTC.

The rearrangement joins TRBV18 to TRBJ2-3; TRBD1 matches 8 bases. The CDR3 consists of 12 residues. Germline CDR1 KGHSH, CDR2 LQKENI. The trim removed 8 bases at V and 5 bases at J, leaving 3 bases unmatched. The CDR3 is CASQGALDTQYF. The CDR3 coding sequence is TGTGCCAGCCAGGGGGCATTAGATACGCAGTATTTT. The full variable domain, rest sourced from reference TRBV18 and TRBJ2-3, is NAGVMQNPRHLVRRRGQEARLRCSPMKGHSHVYWYRQLPEEGLKFMVYLQKENIIDESGMPKERFSAEFPKEGPSILRIQQVVRGDSAAYFCASQGALDTQYFGPGTRLTVL.